This T cell receptor (beta chain) is from a study of blood T cell repertoires in COVID-19. Assay used: immunoSEQ multiplex PCR; TCRdb lists only in-frame clones, some missing. The repertoire has about 60,000 clones, about 83% of them found once; the top ten carry less than 30%. The CDR3 has 16 residues. Germline V CDR1 and CDR2: SGHNT, YYREEE (reference sequence). The trim removed 4 bases at V and 5 bases at J, leaving 5 bases unmatched. Specimen: peripheral blood. This rearrangement joins TRBV5-4 to TRBJ2-3, with TRBD2 identical over 15 bases. This receptor was obtained from a human donor in a cohort sampled during active COVID-19. CDR3 nucleotides: TGTGCCAGCAGCGAGGGACTAGCGGGAGGAGGAGATACGCAGTATTTT. It is translated as CASSEGLAGGGDTQYF.